This passage covers 10 T cell receptor beta chains from one sample sequenced in a study of graft-versus-host responses after intestinal transplantation. Libraries were prepared by immunoSEQ multiplex PCR; TCRdb keeps only in-frame clonotypes and omits some of them. This table has just under 55,000 clones, roughly nine tenths appearing once. This material consisted of PBMCs, taken more than 650 days after intestinal transplant. The receptors originated from a human patient who received an intestinal transplant, so some T cells may come from the graft donor.

This chain uses TRBV7-9 with TRBJ1-1, with unresolved D. Germline CDR1 is SEHNR and CDR2 is FQNEAQ (reference sequence). The CDR3 spans 12 residues. Trimming removed 3 bases from V and 8 bases from J, with 10 bases in between. The CDR3 loop is CASSFARREAFF. In DNA, the CDR3 is TGTGCCAGCAGCTTTGCAAGGCGAGAAGCTTTCTTT. Full variable domain (rest looked up from reference TRBV7-9 and TRBJ1-1): DTGVSQNPRHKITKRGQNVTFRCDPISEHNRLYWYRQTLGQGPEFLTYFQNEAQLEKSRLLSDRFSAERPKGSFSTLEIQRTEQGDSAMYLCASSFARREAFFGQGTRLTVV.

The V call is TRBV2, the J call TRBJ1-6; D gene uncertain. CDR3 length equals 15 residues. CDR1 and CDR2 (germline): SNHLY, FYNNEI. The V end was cut by 8 bases, the J end by 7 bases, with 18 bases between. The CDR3 spells CASENGLIMNSPLHF. In DNA form, the CDR3 reads TGTGCCAGCGAGAACGGACTAATTATGAATTCACCCCTCCACTTT.

The CDR3 spells CASSNEWTAYNSPLHF. The CDR3 nucleotides read TGTGCCAGCAGCAATGAATGGACTGCTTATAATTCACCCCTCCACTTT. The chain has TRBV7-2 and TRBJ1-6; unclear D gene. Germline CDR1 reads SGHTA; CDR2 reads FQGNSA. This CDR3 comprises 16 residues. The V end was cut by 5 bases, the J end by 4 bases, with 15 bases between.

The V and J genes are TRBV6-1 and TRBJ1-2; TRBD1 might be the D (6 bases). Germline V lookup: CDR1 MNHNS, CDR2 SASEGT. The CDR3 is made up of 14 amino acids. Trimming stripped 9 bases from V and 0 bases from J, with 14 bases between. CDR3 sequence reads: CASSTGITNYGYTF. The CDR3 DNA is TGTGCCAGTAGTACAGGGATTACTAACTATGGCTACACCTTC.

This sequence joins TRBV19 and TRBJ1-6, with 7 bases matching TRBD1. V lost 8 bases and J lost 0; bases outside the gene matches: 13. Germline V gives CDR1 LNHDA, CDR2 SQIVND (reference sequence). CDR3 length: 18 residues. The DNA for the CDR3 is TGTGCCAGTTCCCGGGACAGTAAGGCGGCCTCCTATAATTCACCCCTCCACTTT. This sequence encodes CASSRDSKAASYNSPLHF.

The count of this clone is one. This rearrangement joins TRBV5-1 to TRBJ1-2; 7 bases are a match to TRBD1. CDR1 and CDR2 (germline): SGHRS, YFSETQ. The CDR3 is 13 residues long. With 5 bases clipped from V and 3 bases from J, the junction kept 4 bases outside the gene matches. This CDR3 is CASRDTGDYGYTF. The CDR3 nucleotides read TGCGCCAGCAGAGACACAGGGGACTATGGCTACACCTTC.

This clone was recorded only once. This chain uses TRBV6-5 with TRBJ2-3; D remains ambiguous. Deletions cut 6 bases from V and 0 bases from J, with 7 bases between. Per the germline V gene, CDR1 is MNHEY and CDR2 is SVGAGI. The CDR3 has 13 residues. The CDR3 reads CASRSDSTDTQYF. CDR3 DNA: TGTGCCAGCAGATCGGACAGCACAGATACGCAGTATTTT.

The table lists this clone with a count of one. This chain uses TRBV27 with TRBJ2-7; TRBD2 agrees at 8 bases. The J segment lost 3 bases and the V segment lost 0 bases, leaving 4 bases of the junction unmatched. The CDR3 runs 15 residues. The germline gives CDR1 MNHEY, CDR2 SMNVEV (reference sequence). The CDR3 DNA is TGTGCCAGCAGTTTATCGGGGCGGGGGGACTACGAGCAGTACTTC. Amino acids: CASSLSGRGDYEQYF.

This clone was picked up a small number of times. The gene calls are TRBV21-1 and TRBJ1-1. TRBV21-1 is an annotated pseudogene. This CDR3 spans 13 amino acids. The CDR3 bases are TGTGCCAGCAGCAAAGAATCACGGCCTGAAGCTTTCTTT. It codes for CASSKESRPEAFF.

Here the CDR3 DNA reads TGCGCCAGCAGCTTCGGGCAGGGCACGGACACCATATATTTT. Protein: CASSFGQGTDTIYF. The chain uses TRBV5-1 and TRBJ1-3; weak D call: TRBD1 (5 bases). The CDR3 has 14 amino acids. Germline values: CDR1 SGHRS, CDR2 YFSETQ. The V gene lost 2 bases and the J gene lost 8 bases, with 14 bases spanning the gap.